The following is a T cell receptor beta chain sequence with its context. The specificity of this receptor is unknown. Per-base quality was not reported, and no clone a single base away is much larger than it. The TCR beta CDR3 regions were amplified from the RNA transcripts. A first-round RT-PCR of the TCR CDR3 used the HTBI primer set with the Qiagen OneStep RT-PCR kit. The libraries were constructed in a second round of multiplex PCR and then size-selected and purified. The libraries were sequenced on an Illumina HiSeq2000 using paired-end 100 bp reads. Turning to the authors' computational methods: SOAPnuke was used to process the raw data, throwing out any read that contained adapters or uncalled bases, had a mean Phred below 15, or lacked an exact constant-primer or identifier match. High-quality paired reads were merged with COPE v1.2.5, and unique nucleotide sequences were defined as clonotypes. Clonotypes were aligned to IMGT TRBV, TRBD and TRBJ reference segments using MiTCR v1.1. The analysis was restricted to V-J combinations with a frequency above 0.0001, which together covered roughly 99% of the repertoires. The TCS score was defined as F50 (clonal expansion) divided by E x V (chaos), with BLOSUM62-based TCRdist calculated between CDR3 peptides within each V-J. Welch's t-statistics and random forest reduced 450 to 600 V-J features to fewer than 15, which were used in a naive Bayes classifier (R e1071). TCRdb applied fastp at Q25 and MiXCR to the public reads, then kept only in-frame beta chains. Under each unique CDR3 protein, matching rows form one entry showing the most common genes and DNA. None of the V and J calls come from the authors' own analysis; TCRdb made them. This sample holds 550,000 to 600,000 distinct CDR3 sequences; approximately 15% were observed only once. 15% to 20% of the sample is taken by the ten largest.

Stable Graves' hyperthyroidism was defined as no progression to ophthalmopathy during 18 months of follow-up. Hyperthyroidism patients were aged 18 to 65 years and newly diagnosed, with disease duration of less than 2 months. Any patient with an uncontrolled infection, another autoimmune disease, pregnancy or lactation was excluded. Clinical symptoms, serum thyroxine and TRAb, thyroid ultrasound, and orbital computed tomography formed the basis for the diagnoses. Ficoll-Paque density gradient centrifugation was used to isolate PBMCs from around 10 ml of fresh peripheral blood. Total RNA was extracted using Trizol reagent, and RNA quality was assessed on an Agilent 2100 Bioanalyzer. The entry originates in a study of T cells in Graves' hyperthyroidism and ophthalmopathy (dated by TCRdb to the late 2010s). For the wider study: Peripheral blood was sampled at the time of initial diagnosis, prior to any treatment. TCR V-J signatures able to tell the groups apart were searched for in a discovery cohort of 100 patients, of whom 40 to 45 had Graves' ophthalmopathy and under 65 had stable Graves' hyperthyroidism. Prospective prediction of ophthalmopathy was tested in an independent validation cohort consisting of under 20 hyperthyroidism patients and around 16 patients who later progressed to ophthalmopathy. The approximately 95 discovery patients were divided at random into training and test sets in a 7:3 ratio. In several Graves' hyperthyroidism patients, the study also compared T-cell repertoires from thyroid tissue with T-cell repertoires from blood. Once sampling was done, hyperthyroidism patients were given methimazole at a starting dose of 30 mg daily, whereas ophthalmopathy patients were given high-dose intravenous methylprednisolone. According to the paper, TCR Vbeta CDR3 sequencing was carried out on some 130 peripheral blood samples, which came from 40 to 45 ophthalmopathy, 75 or so hyperthyroidism and some 17 progressor patients. Summary of the overall study and its limitations: No statistical method was used to fix the sample size in advance, and group allocation was not hidden from the investigators. In validation, the model predicted progression to ophthalmopathy with approximately 70% sensitivity and 72% to 85% specificity, a median of 6.5 months before onset. Blood samples also contained most of the expanded thyroid clonotypes (frequency above 0.001), which suggests that blood repertoires may reflect thyroid immune responses. A model built on a 13 V-J signature distinguished ophthalmopathy from stable hyperthyroidism, reaching around 88% sensitivity and 81% to 83% specificity in cross-validation and 80%/75% in testing.

From the germline V gene (reference sequence), CDR1 is SEHNR and CDR2 is FQNEAQ. Taken from cysteine to phenylalanine, the CDR3 has 15 residues. Only the CDR3 DNA is retained, 45 bases long and in frame from the first base. Unmatched junction bases come to 9, with V trimmed by 5 bases and J by 7 bases. The specimen sequenced was blood. This receptor was obtained from a woman under 30 with Graves' hyperthyroidism. This chain is built from TRBV7-9 and TRBJ2-1; TRBD2 matches 9 bases in the middle. The bases are TGTGCCAGCAGCCCGGGACTAGCTGTCTGGAATGAGCAGTTCTTC. Its translation is CASSPGLAVWNEQFF.